This TCR beta chain was identified during a study of blood T cells in healthy people across ages. The study, taken as a whole, reports: Long-lived and aged donors differed, with more naive CD4+ cells and higher diversity in the long-lived.

Through a sample-barcoded 5' primer and a J-beta primer mix, a second PCR was run for roughly 6 to 11 cycles. Every molecule of cDNA carried a tag from a template-switch adaptor with 12 random nucleotides. TCRdb reprocessed the 5' RACE reads with MiXCR, giving one entry per CDR3 protein. The top ten hold 6.5% to 10% of the sample, which has about 1,500,000 distinct CDR3 sequences, approximately 38% seen once. This clonotype was detected only a few times. Its cognate antigen is unknown. V lost 3 bases, J lost 7 bases, and 10 bases lay in between. CDR1 and CDR2 (germline): MGHRA, YSYEKL. The CDR3 consists of 13 residues. Each donor was a healthy Caucasian individual from Russia, aged about 6 to 95.

V usage is TRBV4-1 and J usage is TRBJ1-3; no firm D call. The sequenced material came from blood. The clonotype originates from a woman between 18 and 30 years old in good health. CDR3 sequence: CASSQTALNTIYF. The CDR3 DNA reads TGCGCCAGCAGCCAGACGGCTTTGAACACCATATATTTT.